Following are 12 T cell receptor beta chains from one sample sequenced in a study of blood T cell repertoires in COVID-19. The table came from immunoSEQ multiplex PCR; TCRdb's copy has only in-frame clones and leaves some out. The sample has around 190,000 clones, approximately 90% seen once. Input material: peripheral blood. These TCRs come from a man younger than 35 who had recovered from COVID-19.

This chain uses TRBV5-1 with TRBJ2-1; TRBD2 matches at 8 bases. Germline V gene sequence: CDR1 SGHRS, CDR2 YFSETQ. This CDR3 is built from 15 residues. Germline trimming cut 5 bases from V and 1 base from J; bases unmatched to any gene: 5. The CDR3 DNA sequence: TGCGCCAGCAGACGTAGCGGGGCGTCCTACAATGAGCAGTTCTTC. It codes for CASRRSGASYNEQFF.

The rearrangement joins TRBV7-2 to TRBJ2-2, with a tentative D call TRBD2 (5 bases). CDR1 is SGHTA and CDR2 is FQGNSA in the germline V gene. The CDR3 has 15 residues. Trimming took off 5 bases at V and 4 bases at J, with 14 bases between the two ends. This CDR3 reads CASSPEAVVTGELFF. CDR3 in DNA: TGTGCCAGCAGCCCAGAAGCGGTAGTCACCGGGGAGCTGTTTTTT.

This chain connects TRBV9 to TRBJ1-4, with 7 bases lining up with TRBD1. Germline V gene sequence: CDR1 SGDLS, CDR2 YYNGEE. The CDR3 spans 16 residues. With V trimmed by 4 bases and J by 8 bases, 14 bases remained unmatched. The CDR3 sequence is CASSPGQPSVREKLFF. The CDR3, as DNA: TGTGCCAGCAGCCCGGGACAGCCATCTGTTCGGGAAAAACTGTTTTTT.

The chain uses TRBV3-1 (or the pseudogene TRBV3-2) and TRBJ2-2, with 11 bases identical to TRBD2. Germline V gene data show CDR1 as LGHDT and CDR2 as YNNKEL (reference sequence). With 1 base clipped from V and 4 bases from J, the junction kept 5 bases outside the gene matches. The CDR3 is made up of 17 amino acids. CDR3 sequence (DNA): TGTGCCAGCAGCCAAGCCCCGCTAGCGGGAGGCACCGGGGAGCTGTTTTTT. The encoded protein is CASSQAPLAGGTGELFF.

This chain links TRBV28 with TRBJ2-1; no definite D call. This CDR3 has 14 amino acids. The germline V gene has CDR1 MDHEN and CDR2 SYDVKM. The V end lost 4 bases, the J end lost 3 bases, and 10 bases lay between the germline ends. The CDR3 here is CASSSDLDYNEQFF. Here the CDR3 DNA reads TGTGCCAGCAGTTCCGACTTGGACTACAATGAGCAGTTCTTC. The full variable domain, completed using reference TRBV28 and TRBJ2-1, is DVKVTQSSRYLVKRTGEKVFLECVQDMDHENMFWYRQDPGLGLRLIYFSYDVKMKEKGDIPEGYSVSREKKERFSLILESASTNQTSMYLCASSSDLDYNEQFFGPGTRLTVL.

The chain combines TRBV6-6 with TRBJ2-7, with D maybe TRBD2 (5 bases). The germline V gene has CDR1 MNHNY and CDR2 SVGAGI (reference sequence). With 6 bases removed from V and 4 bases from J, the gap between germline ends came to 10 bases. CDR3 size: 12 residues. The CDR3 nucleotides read TGTGCCAGCAGCCCAACTAGTTACGAGCAGTACTTC. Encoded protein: CASSPTSYEQYF.

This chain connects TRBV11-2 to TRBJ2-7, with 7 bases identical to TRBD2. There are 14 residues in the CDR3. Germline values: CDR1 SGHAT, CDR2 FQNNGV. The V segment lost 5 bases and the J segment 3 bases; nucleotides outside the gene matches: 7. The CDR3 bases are TGTGCCAGCAGCCTGGAGGCGGGGGACTACGAGCAGTACTTC. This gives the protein CASSLEAGDYEQYF.

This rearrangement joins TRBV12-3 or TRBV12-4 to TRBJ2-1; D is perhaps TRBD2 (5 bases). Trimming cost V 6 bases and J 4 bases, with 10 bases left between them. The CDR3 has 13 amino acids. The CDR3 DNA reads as TGTGCCAGCAGAATCCGGACTTACAATGAGCAGTTCTTC. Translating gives CASRIRTYNEQFF.

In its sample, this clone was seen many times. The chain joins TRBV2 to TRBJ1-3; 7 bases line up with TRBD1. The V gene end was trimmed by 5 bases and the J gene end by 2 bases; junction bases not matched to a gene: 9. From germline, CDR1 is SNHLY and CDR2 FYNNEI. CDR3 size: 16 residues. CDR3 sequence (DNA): TGTGCCAGCAGTACCCGGGAGGGGGCGACTGGAAACACCATATATTTT. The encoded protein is CASSTREGATGNTIYF.

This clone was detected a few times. Written as DNA, the CDR3 is TGCGCCAGCAGCCCGGAGGGCCCCGAGGACAATGAGCAGTTCTTC. This translates into CASSPEGPEDNEQFF. The V gene is TRBV5-1, the J gene TRBJ2-1; a possible D gene is TRBD2 (6 bases). Germline assignment: CDR1 SGHRS and CDR2 YFSETQ. The V gene lost 4 bases and the J gene lost 5 bases, with 16 bases spanning the gap. This CDR3 spans 15 amino acids. Complete variable domain (other parts from reference TRBV5-1 and TRBJ2-1): KAGVTQTPRYLIKTRGQQVTLSCSPISGHRSVSWYQQTPGQGLQFLFEYFSETQRNKGNFPGRFSGRQFSNSRSEMNVSTLELGDSALYLCASSPEGPEDNEQFFGPGTRLTVL.

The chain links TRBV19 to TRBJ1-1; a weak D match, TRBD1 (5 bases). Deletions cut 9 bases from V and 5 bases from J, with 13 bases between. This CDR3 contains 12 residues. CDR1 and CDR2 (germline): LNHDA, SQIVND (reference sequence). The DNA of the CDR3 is TGTGCCAGCAATTTTGGGGGGACTGAAGCTTTCTTT. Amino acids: CASNFGGTEAFF.

CDR3 loop: CASSPRGERSYEQYF. The CDR3 DNA reads TGTGCCAGCTCACCGCGTGGGGAGAGGTCCTACGAGCAGTACTTC. V gene TRBV18 combines with J gene TRBJ2-7, with D perhaps TRBD2 (5 bases). The CDR3 runs to 15 residues. Germline V gene sequence: CDR1 KGHSH, CDR2 LQKENI. V was cut by 3 bases and J by 1 base, with 13 bases left in between.